This T cell receptor (beta chain) was identified during a study of Graves' ophthalmopathy and Graves' hyperthyroidism. Trimming removed 8 bases from V and 2 bases from J; junction bases left unmatched: 8. CDR3 length equals 13 residues. In germline, CDR1 is SQVTM, CDR2 ANQGSEA. CDR3 regions of TCR beta were amplified from RNA transcripts. First-round RT-PCR used HTBI primers; second-round multiplex PCR followed. Each CDR3 protein gets one entry after TCRdb re-called the multiplex PCR reads with MiXCR. The data contain 650,000 to 900,000 distinct CDR3 sequences, 40% of them singletons. PBMCs stemmed from around 10 ml of fresh peripheral blood.

The sequenced material came from peripheral blood. The TCR sequence derives from an adult man with Graves' ophthalmopathy. The chain carries TRBV29-1 and TRBJ2-7; 8 positions match TRBD2. CDR3 DNA: TGCAGCATGGGACTAGGGCCGGCCTACGAGCAGTACTTC. This codes for CSMGLGPAYEQYF.